The 3 T cell receptor beta chains below come from one sample, sequenced in a study of OX40 agonist ivuxolimab in advanced cancers. TCRdb keeps only in-frame clones here, not all; method: immunoSEQ multiplex PCR. The data contain about 82,000 clones, just over 85% of them singletons. The sequencing used CD4+ or CD8+ T cells sorted from blood, collected in a trial of the OX40 agonist ivuxolimab. These receptors originate from an adult with an advanced solid tumor such as melanoma, head and neck, liver or kidney cancer.

This clone occurred a few times. The chain combines TRBV18 with TRBJ2-2; TRBD1 matches 11 bases. Trimming took 3 bases from V and 12 from J; bases not matched to a gene: 6. Germline values: CDR1 KGHSH, CDR2 LQKENI. The CDR3 loop spans 14 amino acids. CDR3 region: CASSPSGQGDQLFF. In nucleotides, the CDR3 is TGTGCCAGCTCACCGTCGGGACAGGGGGACCAGCTGTTTTTT.

The V gene is TRBV6-5, the J gene TRBJ1-1; D is ambiguous. The V end was cut by 2 bases, the J end by 4 bases, with 11 bases between. The V gene's germline CDR1 is MNHEY and CDR2 SVGAGI. This CDR3 comprises 14 residues. CDR3 bases: TGTGCCAGCAGTTACGTCTGGGAGGGCACTGAAGCTTTCTTT. Its protein product is CASSYVWEGTEAFF.

This chain joins TRBV19 and TRBJ1-4, with TRBD1 matching over 7 bases. The V gene's germline CDR1 is LNHDA and CDR2 SQIVND (reference sequence). V lost 7 bases and J lost 13; bases outside the gene matches: 12. This CDR3 spans 13 amino acids. CDR3 DNA sequence: TGTGCCAGTACAAGAGGGGGCATGATCGGACTGTTTTTT. Protein sequence: CASTRGGMIGLFF. Full variable domain (missing parts from reference TRBV19 and TRBJ1-4): DGGITQSPKYLFRKEGQNVTLSCEQNLNHDAMYWYRQDPGQGLRLIYYSQIVNDFQKGDIAEGYSVSREKKESFPLTVTSAQKNPTAFYLCASTRGGMIGLFFGSGTQLSVL.